The clone carrying this T cell receptor beta chain was found a few times. Its target is unknown. The data are from a study of T cell repertoires in cytomegalovirus infection. Overall study: Use of recently identified HLA-C-restricted and well-studied HLA-B-restricted CMV epitopes was part of the study. CMV infection plus the matching HLA type was flagged by public TCR beta signatures.

Study-wide findings and caveats: HLA-C-restricted CMV clonotypes gave the most frequent clonotype in two of eight donors.

MiXCR, applied by TCRdb to the reads, yields one record per CDR3 protein. The table lists about 52,000 distinct CDR3 sequences, about 19% of them singletons, with about four fifths in the top ten. Germline assignment: CDR1 MGHRA and CDR2 YSYEKL. The V end was cut by 4 bases, the J end by 1 base, with 14 bases between. This CDR3 has 16 amino acids. J is TRBJ1-5 and V is TRBV4-1; D unresolved. The sample in question was CD8+ T cells from cultured PBMCs, obtained from culture after CMV antigen stimulation. The TCR originated in a human donor in good health (CMV status not recorded). Some clones in this sample may be carry-over from other donors' samples. CDR3 amino acids: CASSPLPGRSNQPQHF. CDR3 coding DNA: TGCGCCAGCAGCCCCCTCCCGGGGAGAAGCAATCAGCCCCAGCATTTT.